Given below is one TCR beta chain in context. Antigen unknown. The data belong to a study of Ad26.COV2.S vaccination and SARS-CoV-2 variants. Data came from immunoSEQ multiplex PCR; TCRdb stores just in-frame clones and leaves some out. Among about 400,000 clones listed, approximately 90% were seen once. The CDR3 runs 14 residues. Germline CDR1 and CDR2: SGDLS and YYNGEE. Between the trimmed V and J ends, which lost 5 bases and 3 bases, there was a span of 11 bases. General study points: Possibly, TCR breadth and depth analyses underestimated total T cell responses.

The treatment is: around 19 received Ad26.COV2.S at low or high dose, single or two shots; about five received placebo; per-sample allocation not given. Sampling occurred on day 63 after the first vaccine or placebo injection. The donor's status was that of an adult aged 18-55 years in Boston. The rearrangement uses TRBV9 and TRBJ2-2, with D unresolved. This TCR derives from a person between 18 and 59 years old who received the Ad26.COV2.S COVID-19 vaccine or a placebo. Sequences were derived from peripheral blood, sampled in a trial of Ad26.COV2.S vaccine versus placebo. DNA for the CDR3: TGTGCCAGCAGAACAATACCAGACACCGGGGAGCTGTTTTTT. It codes for CASRTIPDTGELFF.